The rows below give T cell receptor beta chains drawn from one sample of a study of OX40 agonist ivuxolimab in advanced cancers. This table comes from immunoSEQ multiplex PCR, and its TCRdb copy is limited to in-frame clones, with some not included. The sample lists around 110,000 clones, 90% occurring once. This specimen was CD4+ or CD8+ T cells sorted from blood, taken in a trial of the OX40 agonist ivuxolimab. These receptors were obtained from an adult with an advanced solid tumor such as melanoma, head and neck, liver or kidney cancer. Both conserved end residues are part of each CDR3. D genes are given only for firm matches. Expanded clones are given a class, and other clones once, few, many or no size at all.

V gene	clone size	D gene	J gene	CDR3 DNA	CDR3 protein
TRBV9	.	TRBD1	TRBJ1-2	TGTGCCAGCAGCGCGACAGGGATCTATGGCTACACCTTC	CASSATGIYGYTF
TRBV7-2	.	.	TRBJ1-6	TGTGCCAGCAGCCGGTCTTCCGACAGGAATTCACCCCTCCACTTT	CASSRSSDRNSPLHF
TRBV5-8	.	.	TRBJ2-7	TGTGCCAGCAGTCCACAGGGAGCCTACGAGCAGTACTTC	CASSPQGAYEQYF
TRBV28	.	.	TRBJ1-2	TGTGCCAGCACCGAGGCGGGAAACGGCTACACCTTC	CASTEAGNGYTF
TRBV9	.	.	TRBJ2-1	TGTGCCAGCAGCCCCTTCGGGGTCTCCTACAATGAGCAGTTCTTC	CASSPFGVSYNEQFF
TRBV6-5	.	TRBD1	TRBJ2-7	TGTGCCAGCGGCCGGGACAGGGGGCCCGGGCAGTACTTC	CASGRDRGPGQYF
TRBV14	.	.	TRBJ2-3	TGTGCCAGCAGCCAGTCCCAGGAGACAGATACGCAGTATTTT	CASSQSQETDTQYF
TRBV10-1	.	TRBD1	TRBJ1-6	TGCGCCAGCAGTAGCCGGGACAGAGGTAATTCACCCCTCCACTTT	CASSSRDRGNSPLHF
TRBV6-5	few	.	TRBJ2-3	TGTGCCAACAGTACGCAGTATTTT	CANSTQYF
TRBV15	once	TRBD1	TRBJ2-7	TGTGCCACCAGCAGAAGTTCCGGGACAGGCTACGAGCAGTACTTC	CATSRSSGTGYEQYF
TRBV10-3	.	.	TRBJ2-5	TGTGCCATCAAAGACGGACAAGAGACCCAGTACTTC	CAIKDGQETQYF
TRBV6-1	.	.	TRBJ1-3	TGTGCCAGCAGTGAAGCGGCACAGTACCGCTCTGGAAACACCATATATTTT	CASSEAAQYRSGNTIYF
TRBV7-6	.	.	TRBJ1-6	TGTGCCAGCAGCTTAGCGAGCGGACATAATAATTCACCCCTCCACTTT	CASSLASGHNNSPLHF
TRBV28	.	.	TRBJ1-5	TGTGCCAGCAGTTTATGGGCGGTGTCCGGGGGCGGTCCAGGCCAGCCCCAGCATTTT	CASSLWAVSGGGPGQPQHF
TRBV28	.	.	TRBJ1-1	TGTGCCACTTGGGGGGGGGCAGGGAACACTGAAGCTTTCTTT	CATWGGAGNTEAFF
TRBV6-5	.	.	TRBJ2-7	TGTGCCAGCAGTTCGGACTCCTCTCCCTACGAGCAGTACTTC	CASSSDSSPYEQYF
TRBV30	.	TRBD1	TRBJ1-3	TGTGCCTGGGGACCTCAGGGGGCTGGAAACACCATATATTTT	CAWGPQGAGNTIYF
TRBV7-8	.	.	TRBJ2-7	TGTGCCAGCAGCCACCGCAGGGTACAAGGATACGAGCAGTACTTC	CASSHRRVQGYEQYF
TRBV7-2	.	TRBD2	TRBJ2-3	TGTGCCAGCAGCTTCACTAGCGGGGGGGCTAACACAGATACGCAGTATTTT	CASSFTSGGANTDTQYF
TRBV30	.	.	TRBJ2-1	TGTGCCTGGAGTGTGTGGGGTCCCGCCTACAATGAGCAGTTCTTC	CAWSVWGPAYNEQFF
TRBV29-1	.	.	TRBJ2-1	TGCAGCGTTACGGACACCCTGGGTGAGCAGTTCTTC	CSVTDTLGEQFF
TRBV7-9	.	.	TRBJ2-5	TGTGCCAGCAGCTCCGCGGGTTACCAAGAGACCCAGTACTTC	CASSSAGYQETQYF
TRBV15	.	TRBD1	TRBJ1-4	TGTGCCACCAGCAGACAGGGGGGGGAAAAACTGTTTTTT	CATSRQGGEKLFF
TRBV30	.	.	TRBJ2-4	TGTGCCTGGAGTGTAGAAGGCCGACGGGTTCAGTACTTC	CAWSVEGRRVQYF
TRBV6-1	few	TRBD2	TRBJ2-3	TGTGCCAGCAGTGGGCCGGCGAGCGGGGGGCCACATACGCAGTATTTT	CASSGPASGGPHTQYF
TRBV7-9	.	.	TRBJ1-2	TGTGCCAGCGGTAAGGCGGACTATGGCTACACCTTC	CASGKADYGYTF
TRBV28	.	.	TRBJ1-4	TGTGCCAGCGCACGGGCAGGGAGGCGTGAAAAACTGTTTTTT	CASARAGRREKLFF
TRBV28	.	.	TRBJ2-7	TGTGCCAGCAATAGTAGGCGGGGGCTATTACTTGGGGAGCAGTACTTC	CASNSRRGLLLGEQYF
TRBV27	.	.	TRBJ2-7	TGTGCCAGCAGTCCAGACAGAATCGGTAGGCAGTACTTC	CASSPDRIGRQYF
TRBV7-3	.	.	TRBJ2-3	TGTGCCGCCATCTGGACCGGGACGACCACAGATACGCAGTATTTT	CAAIWTGTTTDTQYF
TRBV5-1	once	.	TRBJ2-7	TGCGCCAGCAGCTCAGACCCCCCAGCCGGCTACGAGCAGTACTTC	CASSSDPPAGYEQYF
TRBV6-5	.	.	TRBJ1-1	TGTGCCAGCAGACGCGACGACGGGGTTCCAAACGAAGCTTTCTTT	CASRRDDGVPNEAFF
TRBV21-1	.	.	TRBJ2-1	TGTGCCAGCAGCAATATGGACTTATCACAGGGGGCCGGTAATGAGCAGTTCTTC	CASSNMDLSQGAGNEQFF
TRBV5-6	.	.	TRBJ2-1	TGTGCCAGCAGCCGCAATAAGGAGCAGTTCTTC	CASSRNKEQFF
TRBV9	.	TRBD1	TRBJ1-2	TGTGCCAGCAGCGGGGACAGGGTTACCTATGGCTACACCTTC	CASSGDRVTYGYTF
TRBV2	.	TRBD2	TRBJ2-1	TGTGCCACCACTAGCGCACGCGAGCAGTTCTTC	CATTSAREQFF
TRBV28	few	.	TRBJ2-7	TGTGCCAGCAGGGGCTACGAGCAGTACTTC	CASRGYEQYF
TRBV6-5	.	.	TRBJ1-5	TGTGCCAGCAGTGGGGGTGTCGGGCTGCCCCAGCATTTT	CASSGGVGLPQHF
TRBV6-4	.	TRBD1	TRBJ1-1	TGTGCCAGCAGTGACTTTGAGGGGGCACAAGCTTTCTTT	CASSDFEGAQAFF